Listed below are T cell receptor beta chains from one sample, sequenced in a study of blood T cell repertoires in COVID-19. Only in-frame clones appear in the TCRdb table, and some are missing; sequencing was by immunoSEQ multiplex PCR. The table records a few hundred thousand clones, roughly 85% of them present only once. The sequenced sample was PBMCs or T cells enriched from blood (not recorded which). These TCRs come from a woman aged 25 to 39 who had recovered from COVID-19. Both conserved end residues are part of each CDR3. The order of the fields is D gene, clone size, J gene, V gene, CDR3 DNA, CDR3 protein. The D gene is left open where the match is weak. Size is omitted from some rows. Given values are once, few, many or a class for expanded clones.

>NA|NA|TRBJ1-1|TRBV3-1/TRBV3-2
TGTGCCAGCAGCCTGGGACAAATGAACACTGAAGCTTTCTTT
CASSLGQMNTEAFF
>NA|once|TRBJ1-2|TRBV29-1
TGCAGCGTTGTTGGGCAGGGCTATGGCTACACCTTC
CSVVGQGYGYTF
>NA|few|TRBJ2-7|TRBV7-3
TGTGCCAGCAGCTTATCCCAGGACTACGAGCAGTACTTC
CASSLSQDYEQYF
>NA|once|TRBJ1-1|TRBV6-5
TGTGCCAGCAGAATACAGGGTCCGACCACTGAAGCTTTCTTT
CASRIQGPTTEAFF
>TRBD1|NA|TRBJ2-6|TRBV9
TGTGCCAGCAGCGTAACTCCGACAGGGTCTGGGGCCAACGTCCTGACTTTC
CASSVTPTGSGANVLTF
>TRBD2|NA|TRBJ2-3|TRBV5-5
TGTGCCAGCAGGCTTGTGGCTAGCGGGAGCACAGATACGCAGTATTTT
CASRLVASGSTDTQYF
>TRBD1|NA|TRBJ2-3|TRBV5-1
TGCGCCAGCAGCTTAGACAGGGGGCGGCCAGATACGCAGTATTTT
CASSLDRGRPDTQYF
>NA|NA|TRBJ1-1|TRBV10-1
TGCGCCAGCAGACCCGGGTGGGGGGACACTGAAGCTTTCTTT
CASRPGWGDTEAFF
>NA|few|TRBJ1-5|TRBV13
TGTGCCAGCAGCCTCAGGGGTCGCAATCAGCCCCAGCATTTT
CASSLRGRNQPQHF
>NA|NA|TRBJ1-3|TRBV18
TGTGCCAGCTCACTCGACAGCTCTGGAAACACCATATATTTT
CASSLDSSGNTIYF
>NA|NA|TRBJ1-4|TRBV9
TGTGCCAGCAGCGCCAGCGGGGGCAGAGCGTCAGAAAAACTGTTTTTT
CASSASGGRASEKLFF
>NA|once|TRBJ1-2|TRBV19
TGTGCCAGTAGTATGGTCGGGGGGATTGGCTACACCTTC
CASSMVGGIGYTF
>TRBD2|NA|TRBJ2-7|TRBV7-8
TGTGCCAGCAGCTCACCCGGGACTACCTACTACGAGCAGTACTTC
CASSSPGTTYYEQYF
>NA|NA|TRBJ2-5|TRBV12-2
TGTGCAAGTCGCCCCTCCCTTAGCGGGGAAGAGACCCAGTACTTC
CASRPSLSGEETQYF
>NA|few|TRBJ1-1|TRBV7-2
TGTGCCAGCAGTCCCAGCGGGGGAGGGGCAGGGAACACTGAAGCTTTCTTT
CASSPSGGGAGNTEAFF
>TRBD1|few|TRBJ1-1|TRBV7-6
TGTGCCAGCAGCTTGTTTAGCCAGGGGGGCACTGAAGCTTTCTTT
CASSLFSQGGTEAFF
>NA|NA|TRBJ1-4|TRBV30
TGTGCCTGGAGTGTGAAACAGAATGAAAAACTGTTTTTT
CAWSVKQNEKLFF
>TRBD2|once|TRBJ2-5|TRBV2
TGTGCCAGCAGTGAAGCGCCTAGCGGGGGATCGGAGACCCAGTACTTC
CASSEAPSGGSETQYF
>NA|once|TRBJ1-2|TRBV9
TGTGCCAGCAGCGTAGATCCCGGGTCTAACTATGGCTACACCTTC
CASSVDPGSNYGYTF
>NA|NA|TRBJ2-2|TRBV2
TGTGCCACGCGCCAGGGCGCGAACACCGGGGAGCTGTTTTTT
CATRQGANTGELFF
>NA|NA|TRBJ2-3|TRBV13
TGTGCCAGCAGCCGCCCAGGCGAGGGAGATACGCAGTATTTT
CASSRPGEGDTQYF
>NA|NA|TRBJ1-1|TRBV27
TGTGCCAGCAGTTTCGCCCCCCGAGGTACTGAAGCTTTCTTT
CASSFAPRGTEAFF
>TRBD2|once|TRBJ2-7|TRBV15
TGTGCCACCAGCAGAGAGACGGGGGGTAACGAGCAGTACTTC
CATSRETGGNEQYF